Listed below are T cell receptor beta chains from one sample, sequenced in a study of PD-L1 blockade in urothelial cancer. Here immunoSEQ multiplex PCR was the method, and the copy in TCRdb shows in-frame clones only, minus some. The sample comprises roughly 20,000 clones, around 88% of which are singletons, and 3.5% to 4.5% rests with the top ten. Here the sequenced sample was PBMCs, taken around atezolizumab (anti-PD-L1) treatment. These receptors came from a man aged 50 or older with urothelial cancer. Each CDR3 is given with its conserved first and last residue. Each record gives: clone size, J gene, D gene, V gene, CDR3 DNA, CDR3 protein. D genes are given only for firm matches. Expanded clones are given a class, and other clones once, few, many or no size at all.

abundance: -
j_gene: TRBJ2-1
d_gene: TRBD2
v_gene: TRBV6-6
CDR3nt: TGTGCCAGCAGCCGAGAACCTAGCGGTGAGCAGTTCTTC
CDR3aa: CASSREPSGEQFF

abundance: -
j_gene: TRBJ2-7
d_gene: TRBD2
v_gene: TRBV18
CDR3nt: TGTGCCAGCACTAGCGGGGATACCTACGAGCAGTACTTC
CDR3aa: CASTSGDTYEQYF

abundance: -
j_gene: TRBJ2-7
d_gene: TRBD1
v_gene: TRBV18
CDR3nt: TGTGCCAGCTCACCACCGGGGACAGTCTCCTACGAGCAGTACTTC
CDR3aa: CASSPPGTVSYEQYF

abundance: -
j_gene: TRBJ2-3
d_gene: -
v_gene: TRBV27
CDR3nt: TGTGCCAGCAGTTTATCTCCCCGCCGGGGGGATACGCAGTATTTT
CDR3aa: CASSLSPRRGDTQYF

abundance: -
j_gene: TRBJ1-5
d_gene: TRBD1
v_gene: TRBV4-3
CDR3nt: TGCGCCAGCAGCCAAGATGCAGGGGGCGGTCAGCCCCAGCATTTT
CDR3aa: CASSQDAGGGQPQHF

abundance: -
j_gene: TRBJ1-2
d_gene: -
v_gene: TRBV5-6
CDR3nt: TGTGCCAGCAGGTCGCTGGGGGGGAATTCGGTTGGCTACACCTTC
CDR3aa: CASRSLGGNSVGYTF

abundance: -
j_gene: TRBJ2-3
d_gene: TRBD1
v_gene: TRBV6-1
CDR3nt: TGTGCCAGCAGCGCCGGGACAGGGGGCGCAGATACGCAGTATTTT
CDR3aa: CASSAGTGGADTQYF

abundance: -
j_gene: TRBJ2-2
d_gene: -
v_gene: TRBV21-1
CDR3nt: TGTGCCAGCAGCAGGGGACTCCACCCCGGGGAGCTGTTTTTT
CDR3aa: CASSRGLHPGELFF

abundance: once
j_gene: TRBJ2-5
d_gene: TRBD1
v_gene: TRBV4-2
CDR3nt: TGTGCCAGCAGCCAAGAACCTCCGGGACAGGGGGCGATGGGGACCCAGTACTTC
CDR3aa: CASSQEPPGQGAMGTQYF

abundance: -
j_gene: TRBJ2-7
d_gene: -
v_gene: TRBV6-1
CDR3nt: TGTGCCAGCAGTGAACGGGGCTCCTACGAGCAGTACTTC
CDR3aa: CASSERGSYEQYF

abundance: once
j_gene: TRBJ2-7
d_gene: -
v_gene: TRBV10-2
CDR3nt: TGCGCCAGCACTCCCAAGAGCGGTTACGAGCAGTACTTC
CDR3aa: CASTPKSGYEQYF

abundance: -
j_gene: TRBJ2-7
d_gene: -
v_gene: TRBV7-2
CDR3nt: TGTGCCAGCAGCTTAGAGTGGGACACCTACTACGAGCAGTACTTC
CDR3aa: CASSLEWDTYYEQYF

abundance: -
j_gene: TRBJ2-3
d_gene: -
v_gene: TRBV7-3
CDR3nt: TGTGCCAGCAGCTTAGGGGCGGGGGCCAGCGTTGTCACAGATACGCAGTATTTT
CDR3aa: CASSLGAGASVVTDTQYF

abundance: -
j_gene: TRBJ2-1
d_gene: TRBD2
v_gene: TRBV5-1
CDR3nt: TGCGCCAGCAGCTTGGGTTATGCGGGGGGGAAAAATGAGCAGTTCTTC
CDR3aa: CASSLGYAGGKNEQFF

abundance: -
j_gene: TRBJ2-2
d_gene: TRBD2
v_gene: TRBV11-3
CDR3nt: TGTGCCAGCAGCGCGGGACTAGCGTTTCCCGGGGAGCTGTTTTTT
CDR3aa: CASSAGLAFPGELFF

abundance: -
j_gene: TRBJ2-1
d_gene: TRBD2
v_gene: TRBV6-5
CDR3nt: TGTGCCAGCAGTTACTGGGGAGGGGATAGGGATGAGCAGTTCTTC
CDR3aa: CASSYWGGDRDEQFF

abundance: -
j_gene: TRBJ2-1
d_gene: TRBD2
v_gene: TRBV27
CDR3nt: TGTGCCAGCAGTACCCCTACACGCGGGGGGAGGAATGAGCAGTTCTTC
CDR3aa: CASSTPTRGGRNEQFF

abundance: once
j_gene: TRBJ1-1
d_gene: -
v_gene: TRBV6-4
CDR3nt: TGTGCCAGCAGTGAGCGGTCTGACACTGAAGCTTTCTTT
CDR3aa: CASSERSDTEAFF

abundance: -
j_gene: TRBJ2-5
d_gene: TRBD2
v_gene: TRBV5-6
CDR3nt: TGTGCCAGCAGCTATGGACTAGCGGGGACCCAGTACTTC
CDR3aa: CASSYGLAGTQYF

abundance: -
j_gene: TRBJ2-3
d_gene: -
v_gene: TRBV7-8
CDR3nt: TGTGCCAGCAGCCCCTTTTCAGATACGCAGTATTTT
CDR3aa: CASSPFSDTQYF

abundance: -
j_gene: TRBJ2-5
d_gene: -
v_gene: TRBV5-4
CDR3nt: TGTGCCAGCAGCTTGGAGGTGGCGGCCGCGGCCCAGTACTTC
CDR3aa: CASSLEVAAAAQYF

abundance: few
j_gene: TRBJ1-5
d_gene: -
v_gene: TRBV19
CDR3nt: TGTGCCAGTAGTATAGATCTTCAGCCCCAGCATTTT
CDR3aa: CASSIDLQPQHF

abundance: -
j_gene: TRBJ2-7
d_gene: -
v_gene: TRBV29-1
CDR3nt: TGCAGCGTTAAACGACTCGACTCCTACGAGCAGTACTTC
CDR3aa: CSVKRLDSYEQYF

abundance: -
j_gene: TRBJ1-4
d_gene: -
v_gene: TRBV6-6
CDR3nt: TGTGCCAGCAGTACGCCGGACAGCACTAATGAAAAACTGTTTTTT
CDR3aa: CASSTPDSTNEKLFF

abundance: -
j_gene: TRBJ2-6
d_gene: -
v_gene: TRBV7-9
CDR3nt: TGTGCCAGCAGCTTTTCGGGGGCCAACGTCCTGACTTTC
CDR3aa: CASSFSGANVLTF

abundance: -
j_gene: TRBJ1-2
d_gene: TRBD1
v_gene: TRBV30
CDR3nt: TGTGCCGGGACAGTCGAAAGCTATGGCTACACCTTC
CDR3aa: CAGTVESYGYTF

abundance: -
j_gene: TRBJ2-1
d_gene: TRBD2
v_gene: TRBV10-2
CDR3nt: TGCGCCAGCAGTTTCCTAGCGGGAGGTCGAAATGAGCAGTTCTTC
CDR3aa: CASSFLAGGRNEQFF

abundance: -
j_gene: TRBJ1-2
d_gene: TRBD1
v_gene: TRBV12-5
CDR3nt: TGTGCTAGTGGCGACAGGGGGCGCGGTGGCTACACCTTC
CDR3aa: CASGDRGRGGYTF

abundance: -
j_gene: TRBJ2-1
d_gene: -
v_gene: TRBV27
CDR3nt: TGTGCCAGCAGTTCCCGTTACAATGAGCAGTTCTTC
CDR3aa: CASSSRYNEQFF

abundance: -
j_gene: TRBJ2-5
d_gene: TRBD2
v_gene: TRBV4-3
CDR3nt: TGCGCCAGCAGCCCAGGACTAGCGGGAGGCGAGGAGACCCAGTACTTC
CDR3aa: CASSPGLAGGEETQYF

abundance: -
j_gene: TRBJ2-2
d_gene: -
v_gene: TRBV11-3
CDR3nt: TGTGCCAGCAGCTTCTCGGGTTTGAAAGCGAACACCGGGGAGCTGTTTTTT
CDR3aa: CASSFSGLKANTGELFF

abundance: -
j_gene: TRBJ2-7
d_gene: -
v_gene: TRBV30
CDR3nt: TGTGCCTGGAGAGATAGTACAGAAGACTACGAGCAGTACTTC
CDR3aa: CAWRDSTEDYEQYF

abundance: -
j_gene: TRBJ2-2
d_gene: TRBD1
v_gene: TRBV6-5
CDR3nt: TGTGCCAGCAGAGACAGGGGCCGGAACACCGGGGAGCTGTTTTTT
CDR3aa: CASRDRGRNTGELFF

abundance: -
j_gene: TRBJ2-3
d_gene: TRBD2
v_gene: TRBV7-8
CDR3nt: TGTGCCAGCAGCGTACTAGCGGATACGCAGTATTTT
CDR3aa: CASSVLADTQYF

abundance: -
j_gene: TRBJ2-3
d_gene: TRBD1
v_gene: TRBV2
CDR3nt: TGTGCCAGCACCTTACAGGGGTCCACAGATACGCAGTATTTT
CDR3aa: CASTLQGSTDTQYF

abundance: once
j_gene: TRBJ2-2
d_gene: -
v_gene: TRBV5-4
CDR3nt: TGTGCCAGCAGCCCCCGCGGGGAGGTCGCCGGGGAGCTGTTTTTT
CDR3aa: CASSPRGEVAGELFF

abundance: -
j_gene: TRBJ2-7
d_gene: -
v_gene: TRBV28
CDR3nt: TGTGCCAGCAGTTTGCCGGGAGTAGTCTACGAGCAGTACTTC
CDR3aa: CASSLPGVVYEQYF

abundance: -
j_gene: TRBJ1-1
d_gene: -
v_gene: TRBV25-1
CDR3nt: TGTGCCAGCAGTGGTCGCGGGAGCACTGAAGCTTTCTTT
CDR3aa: CASSGRGSTEAFF

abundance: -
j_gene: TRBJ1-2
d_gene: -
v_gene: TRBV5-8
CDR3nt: TGTGCCAGCAGCCAACAGGGTGCTCTTTTCAACTATGGCTACACCTTC
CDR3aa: CASSQQGALFNYGYTF

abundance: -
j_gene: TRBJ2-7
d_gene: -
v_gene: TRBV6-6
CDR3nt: TGTGCCAGCAGTTACCGGGGAAGGTCCTACGAGCAGTACTTC
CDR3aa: CASSYRGRSYEQYF

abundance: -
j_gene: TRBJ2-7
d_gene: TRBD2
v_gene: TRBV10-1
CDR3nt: TGCGCCAGCAGTGAGGGTCTAGCGGGTTACGAGCAGTACTTC
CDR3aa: CASSEGLAGYEQYF

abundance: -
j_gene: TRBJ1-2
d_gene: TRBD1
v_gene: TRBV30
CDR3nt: TGTGCCTGTTACGACAGGGGCATAGGCTACACCTTC
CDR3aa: CACYDRGIGYTF

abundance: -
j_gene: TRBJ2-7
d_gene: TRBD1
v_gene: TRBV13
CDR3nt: TGTGCCAGCAGCCCACGGACAGGGCATTTCTACGAGCAGTACTTC
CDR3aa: CASSPRTGHFYEQYF

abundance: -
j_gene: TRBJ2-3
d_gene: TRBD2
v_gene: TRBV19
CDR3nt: TGTGCCAGTAGTGAGACTAGCGGAAGCACAGATACGCAGTATTTT
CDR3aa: CASSETSGSTDTQYF

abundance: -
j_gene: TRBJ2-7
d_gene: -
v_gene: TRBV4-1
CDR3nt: TGCGCCAGCAGCCAGGTCGAAAGAGGAGGGGCTACGAGGTACTTC
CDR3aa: CASSQVERGGATRYF

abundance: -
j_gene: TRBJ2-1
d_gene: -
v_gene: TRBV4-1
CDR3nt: TGCGCCAGCAGCCAAGTGGACTTAGGTATCTCCTACAATGAGCAGTTCTTC
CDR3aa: CASSQVDLGISYNEQFF

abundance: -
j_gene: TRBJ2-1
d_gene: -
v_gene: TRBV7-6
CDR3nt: TGTGCCAGCTCGTGGCAGGGTTCAAACAATGAGCAGTTCTTC
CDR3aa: CASSWQGSNNEQFF

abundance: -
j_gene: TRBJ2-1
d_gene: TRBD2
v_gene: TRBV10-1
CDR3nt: TGCGCCAGCAGTGACCCCTCCGGGACTAGCGGGGGCCTTGAGCAGTTCTTC
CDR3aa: CASSDPSGTSGGLEQFF